A selection of T cell receptor beta chains follows, all from one sample in a study of T cell responses to AZD1222 COVID-19 vaccine. The protocol was immunoSEQ multiplex PCR, while the TCRdb copy is restricted to in-frame clones and leaves out a portion. The data contain 150,000 to 200,000 clones, 92% of them seen just once; the ten biggest clones take up 8.5% to 12%. Sequenced material: peripheral blood, taken on day 0 of AZD1222 vaccination. These receptors originate from an adult in good health. Both conserved end residues are part of each CDR3. The D gene is left open where the match is weak. Expanded clones get a size class; other rows say once, few or many, or leave the size out.

v_call	clone_size	d_call	j_call	cdr3_nt	cdr3_aa
TRBV18	-	-	TRBJ1-4	TGTGCCAGCTCACCTCGACAGGAAGAAAAACTGTTTTTT	CASSPRQEEKLFF
TRBV24-1	-	-	TRBJ2-5	TGTGCCACCAGTGCTAGGGGCCAACTGGAGACCCAGTACTTC	CATSARGQLETQYF
TRBV6-1	-	-	TRBJ2-7	TGTGCCAGCAGTGAACTGGACAGTAACCACTACGAGCAGTACTTC	CASSELDSNHYEQYF
TRBV18	-	-	TRBJ2-5	TGTGCCAGCTCACCACCCAGCCTGACGGAGACCCAGTACTTC	CASSPPSLTETQYF
TRBV5-1	-	TRBD1	TRBJ1-1	TGCGCCAGCAGCCCGCAGACAGGGGGTAGCACTGAAGCTTTCTTT	CASSPQTGGSTEAFF
TRBV7-9	once	-	TRBJ1-1	TGTGCCAGCAGCTTACAGACAGACACTGAAGCTTTCTTT	CASSLQTDTEAFF
TRBV9	-	-	TRBJ1-4	TGTGCCAGCAGCGTAGACGGAGGGGCGGGAAAACTGTTTTTT	CASSVDGGAGKLFF
TRBV7-2	-	-	TRBJ2-7	TGTGCCAGCAGCCGACCGGACCACTACGAGCAGTACTTC	CASSRPDHYEQYF
TRBV10-1	-	-	TRBJ2-2	TGCGCCAGCAGTTTTGGTGGGGAGCTGTTTTTT	CASSFGGELFF
TRBV27	-	-	TRBJ2-2	TGTGCCAGTAAACTTACACTGAACACCGGGGAGCTGTTTTTT	CASKLTLNTGELFF
TRBV23-1	-	-	TRBJ1-1	TGCGCCAGCAGTCAATCGAATGGAGTGAACACTGAAGCTTTCTTT	CASSQSNGVNTEAFF
TRBV28	-	-	TRBJ1-1	TGTGCCAGCAGTTTATCAGGGCTCAATGAAGCTTTCTTT	CASSLSGLNEAFF
TRBV3-1/TRBV3-2	-	-	TRBJ1-6	TGTGCCAGCAGCCAAGAGGGGTATTTTCGGACCGGTAATTCACCCCTCCACTTT	CASSQEGYFRTGNSPLHF
TRBV11-1	-	-	TRBJ2-7	TGTGCCAGCAGCCCGTCGGGAAGATACGAGCAGTACTTC	CASSPSGRYEQYF
TRBV7-9	once	-	TRBJ2-1	TGTGCCAGCAGCCCTCCTCAGGGGAGTTACAATGAGCAGTTCTTC	CASSPPQGSYNEQFF
TRBV7-2	-	TRBD2	TRBJ2-3	TGTGCCAGCAGTCCAGCGGGGGCCTCTCTTGTTACGCAGTATTTT	CASSPAGASLVTQYF
TRBV6-5	few	-	TRBJ1-2	TGTGCCAGCACCAATCAGGAGGCGGGGAGGAATGGCTACACCTTC	CASTNQEAGRNGYTF
TRBV27	once	-	TRBJ1-2	TGTGCCAGCAGTCCCGAAACAGGGTCTGGCTACACCTTC	CASSPETGSGYTF
TRBV28	-	-	TRBJ2-1	TGTGCCAGCAGCCTCCGGGAAAGGGTCCTCTTC	CASSLRERVLF
TRBV5-1	-	-	TRBJ2-5	TGCGCCAGCAGCTTGGACGAGGGCGGATCCCAGTACTTC	CASSLDEGGSQYF
TRBV7-7	-	TRBD2	TRBJ2-5	TGTGCTAGCAGCCTACTGGGCGGGGGGACCCAAGAGACCCAGTACTTC	CASSLLGGGTQETQYF
TRBV4-1	-	TRBD1	TRBJ2-3	TGCGCCAGCAGCCATCGGGACAGGGGGCAGGTCACAGATACGCAGTATTTT	CASSHRDRGQVTDTQYF
TRBV4-1	-	-	TRBJ1-1	TGCGCCAGCAGGTTACAGGTCCCAGGGATGAACACTGAAGCTTTCTTT	CASRLQVPGMNTEAFF
TRBV10-2	-	TRBD2	TRBJ2-7	TGCGCCAGCAGTGAGCGCGGGAGAACCTACGAGCAGTACTTC	CASSERGRTYEQYF
TRBV6-1	-	-	TRBJ1-2	TGTGCCAGCAGTGAAGGTCCGGGGGGCTACACCTTC	CASSEGPGGYTF
TRBV27	-	-	TRBJ1-2	TGTGCCAGCAGTCCCCTAGGTCAGTGGGATGGCTACACCTTC	CASSPLGQWDGYTF
TRBV9	-	TRBD2	TRBJ2-1	TGTGCCAGCAGCGTAGCTGATCAGCGGGAGAGCTCCTACAATGAGCAGTTCTTC	CASSVADQRESSYNEQFF
TRBV4-3	-	TRBD1	TRBJ1-4	TGCGCCAGCAGCCTAGGAGGACAGGGAGGTGAAAAACTGTTTTTT	CASSLGGQGGEKLFF
TRBV7-9	once	-	TRBJ2-6	TGTGCCAGCAGCGCTGACTCTGGGGCCAACGTCCTGACTTTC	CASSADSGANVLTF
TRBV27	-	-	TRBJ1-1	TGTGCCAGCAGTTTCGGGGGGTTCGGGACTGAAGCTTTCTTT	CASSFGGFGTEAFF
TRBV6-5	-	-	TRBJ2-3	TGTGCCAGCAGGGACTTCTTAAGCACAGATACGCAGTATTTT	CASRDFLSTDTQYF
TRBV18	-	TRBD2	TRBJ2-3	TGTGCCAGCTCACCACGCCTAGCGGAGACTACTAGCACAGATACGCAGTATTTT	CASSPRLAETTSTDTQYF
TRBV6-6	-	-	TRBJ1-5	TGTGCCAGCCAGCGGGGGAATAGCAATCAGCCCCAGCATTTT	CASQRGNSNQPQHF
TRBV19	-	-	TRBJ1-1	TGTGCCAGTAGTTTCTACTCCGGGACACCGCTCACTGAAGCTTTCTTT	CASSFYSGTPLTEAFF
TRBV3-1/TRBV3-2	once	TRBD1	TRBJ1-1	TGTGCCAGCAGCCAAGTGACAGGGCTCAACTGGACTGAAGCTTTCTTT	CASSQVTGLNWTEAFF
TRBV28	-	-	TRBJ2-3	TGTGCCAGCCTCGGGGTAGCAGATACGCAGTATTTT	CASLGVADTQYF
TRBV5-4	-	-	TRBJ1-2	TGTGCCAGCAGCTTAAGTCGGGGTTATGGCTACACCTTC	CASSLSRGYGYTF
TRBV5-6	once	-	TRBJ1-2	TGTGCCAGCTTTGGGGGGCAGACCGATGGCTACACCTTC	CASFGGQTDGYTF
TRBV30	-	-	TRBJ1-6	TGTGCCTGGAGTGTAAATAATTCACCCCTCCACTTT	CAWSVNNSPLHF
TRBV20-1	-	TRBD2	TRBJ2-1	TGCAGTGCTAGTGAACCGGGACTAGCTCTAGATGAGCAGTTCTTC	CSASEPGLALDEQFF
TRBV5-1	-	TRBD1	TRBJ2-2	TGCGCCAGCAGCCCGGGACAGGTCACCGGGGAGCTGTTTTTT	CASSPGQVTGELFF
TRBV19	-	TRBD1	TRBJ1-1	TGTGCCAGTAGCGTGGACAGGGCCACTGAAGCTTTCTTT	CASSVDRATEAFF
TRBV3-1/TRBV3-2	-	-	TRBJ1-1	TGTGCCAGCAGCCCCCTGACAGGCCCCCGCAGGACTGAAGCTTTCTTT	CASSPLTGPRRTEAFF
TRBV6-5	-	-	TRBJ1-1	TGTGCCAGCAGGGGAGGGGAAACTGAAGCTTTCTTT	CASRGGETEAFF
TRBV29-1	few	TRBD1	TRBJ1-1	TGCAGCGTCCGTGGACAGGGGAACATTGAAGCTTTCTTT	CSVRGQGNIEAFF
TRBV6-4	once	-	TRBJ2-7	TGTGCCAGCAGTGACTCAGGCTCCTACGAGCAGTACTTC	CASSDSGSYEQYF
TRBV5-8	-	-	TRBJ1-5	TGTGCCAGCAGCTTAGCACCGAGCAATCAGCCCCAGCATTTT	CASSLAPSNQPQHF